A selection of T cell receptor beta chains follows, all from one sample in a study of T cell responses to AZD1222 COVID-19 vaccine. The method was immunoSEQ multiplex PCR; TCRdb's version includes in-frame clones alone and lacks a portion of them. This sample has just under 95,000 clones; about nine tenths occur once, and the top ten carry roughly 10%. The source material was peripheral blood, sampled on day 0 of AZD1222 vaccination. These receptors originate from an adult in good health. Both conserved end residues are part of each CDR3. D genes are given only for firm matches. Only some rows state a clone size, as once, few, many or a class for expanded clones.

TRBJ2-7 | TRBV7-2 | - | TRBD2 | TGTGCCAGCAGCTCCCCAGCGACTAGCGGGAGATACGAGCAGTACTTC | CASSSPATSGRYEQYF
TRBJ2-1 | TRBV3-1/TRBV3-2 | - | TRBD1 | TGTGCCAGCAGCCCTAGACAGGGAAGCTCCTACAATGAGCAGTTCTTC | CASSPRQGSSYNEQFF
TRBJ2-5 | TRBV13 | - | TRBD2 | TGTGCCAGCAGCTTAGGCTTCCGGTCGAGGGCTAGCGGACGGGGGGAGACCCAGTACTTC | CASSLGFRSRASGRGETQYF
TRBJ2-2 | TRBV4-1 | - | - | TGCGCCAGCAGCCAGGAAGCCGGGGAGCTGTTTTTT | CASSQEAGELFF
TRBJ2-5 | TRBV7-9 | once | - | TGTGCCAGCAGCTTACCGCGACGGAGGGCTCAAGAGACCCAGTACTTC | CASSLPRRRAQETQYF
TRBJ1-1 | TRBV6-5 | - | - | TGTGCCAGCAACGACGGGGAGAACACTGAAGCTTTCTTT | CASNDGENTEAFF
TRBJ2-2 | TRBV19 | - | - | TGTGCCAGTAGTATAACCGGGGAGCTGTTTTTT | CASSITGELFF
TRBJ1-5 | TRBV30 | - | - | TGTGCCTGGACCTCCTCCAGGGCCCCTCAGCCCCAGCATTTT | CAWTSSRAPQPQHF
TRBJ1-1 | TRBV7-9 | few | - | TGTGCCAGCAGCTACGGGCAGGGGAGTGTGGACACTGAAGCTTTCTTT | CASSYGQGSVDTEAFF
TRBJ1-2 | TRBV7-9 | - | - | TGTGCCAGCAGCTTAGCCCGGGACGGGTTACTGTCTAACTATGGCTACACCTTC | CASSLARDGLLSNYGYTF
TRBJ2-1 | TRBV28 | few | TRBD2 | TGTGCCAGCAGTTTAGCGGGAGCCCCTTTGAATGAGCAGTTCTTC | CASSLAGAPLNEQFF
TRBJ2-2 | TRBV6-2/TRBV6-3 | - | - | TGTGCCAGCAGTTCGGTCGAAGCCGGGGAGCTGTTTTTT | CASSSVEAGELFF
TRBJ1-6 | TRBV27 | few | TRBD1 | TGTGCCAGCAGTCCGGGACAGGGTTTTAATTCACCCCTCCACTTT | CASSPGQGFNSPLHF
TRBJ1-5 | TRBV5-1 | - | TRBD1 | TGCGCCAGCAGCCTAACAGGGGTCAATCAGCCCCAGCATTTT | CASSLTGVNQPQHF
TRBJ2-7 | TRBV28 | - | TRBD1 | TGTGCCAGCAAATCACCGGGACAGGGGCCGCAGTACTTC | CASKSPGQGPQYF
TRBJ1-3 | TRBV2 | - | - | TGTGCCAGCGGCTTGGCGGGAAACACCATATATTTT | CASGLAGNTIYF